In its sample, the clone carrying this T cell receptor beta chain was seen a few times. What it binds is not known. A J-beta primer mix and a sample-barcoded 5' primer were used in a second PCR of roughly 7 to 12 cycles. The study obtained at least 2.5 million CDR3-containing paired-end reads from every sample. TCRdb itself ran the 5' RACE reads through MiXCR, one entry per CDR3 protein. There are 600,000 to 650,000 distinct CDR3 sequences in the sample; about 53% occur only once, and 30% to 40% lies in the top ten. Trimming pared 4 bases from V and 4 bases from J, leaving 13 bases between. This CDR3 has 15 amino acids. CDR1 and CDR2 (germline): MNHEY, SMNVEV (reference sequence). This entry comes from a study of blood T cells in healthy people across ages. About the study: Through template switching, about one barcoded beta molecule was captured per two T cells, as measured in model experiments. Findings of the study overall: With donor CMV status unknown, expanded clonotype changes were possibly confounded. Among long-lived donors, naive CD4+ cells were more numerous and diversity higher than in aged donors.

The sequenced material came from blood. This clonotype was obtained from a man in his 60s in good health. The rearrangement joins TRBV27 to TRBJ2-2; D might be TRBD1 or TRBD2, each matching 6 bases. As DNA, the CDR3 is TGTGCCAGCAGTTCACGGGGGCGAGGCACCGGGGAGCTGTTTTTT. It yields the protein CASSSRGRGTGELFF.